The text below deals with one T cell receptor beta chain. As processed by the authors: Estimation of nucleated cell counts was performed using reference gene primer amplification. The assay was immunoSEQ multiplex PCR, and TCRdb's table has in-frame clones only and misses some. V and J calls and clone size are given by that table; D and trimming were obtained from the DNA. The sample records some 390,000 clones, roughly 86% being singletons. The CDR3 totals 13 residues. Trimming took 7 bases from V and 10 from J; bases not matched to a gene: 10. Germline CDR1 LNHDA, CDR2 SQIVND (reference sequence). The data are from a study of blood T cell repertoires in COVID-19. On the study more broadly: Specimens from acute and convalescent COVID-19 originated in the United States, Italy and Spain. From T cells, B-cell-depleted T cells, or PBMCs came the material, which was cDNA or gDNA.

The chain employs TRBV19 and TRBJ2-1; 7 bases fit TRBD1. This clonotype originated in a human donor in a cohort sampled during active COVID-19. Sample: peripheral blood. CDR3 residues: CASTTGTAAEQFF. CDR3 coding DNA: TGTGCCAGTACCACCGGGACAGCAGCCGAGCAGTTCTTC.